This T cell receptor beta chain was sequenced during a study of blood T cell repertoires in COVID-19. Study overall: The origin of the acute and convalescent COVID-19 samples was the United States, Italy and Spain. PBMCs, B-cell-depleted T cells, or T cells provided the cDNA or gDNA that made up the material.

As processed by the authors: For nucleated cells, counts were estimated from reference gene primer amplification. TCRdb's table, derived via immunoSEQ multiplex PCR, lists solely in-frame clones and lacks some. V and J calls and clone size are those listed in that table; D and trimming were worked out from the DNA. The sample includes 45,000 to 65,000 clones, around 83% seen only once; the top ten take 3.5% to 4.5%. V was clipped by 5 bases and J by 4 bases, with 14 bases between them. The germline CDR1 and CDR2 sequences are SGHTA and FQGNSA. The CDR3 has 14 residues. The chain joins TRBV7-2 to TRBJ2-5; maybe TRBD2 (6 bases). The receptor's source is a man older than 75 with active COVID-19. Sequenced input: peripheral blood. This CDR3 is CASSIGTARETQYF. In DNA, the CDR3 is TGTGCCAGCAGCATTGGGACTGCTCGAGAGACCCAGTACTTC.